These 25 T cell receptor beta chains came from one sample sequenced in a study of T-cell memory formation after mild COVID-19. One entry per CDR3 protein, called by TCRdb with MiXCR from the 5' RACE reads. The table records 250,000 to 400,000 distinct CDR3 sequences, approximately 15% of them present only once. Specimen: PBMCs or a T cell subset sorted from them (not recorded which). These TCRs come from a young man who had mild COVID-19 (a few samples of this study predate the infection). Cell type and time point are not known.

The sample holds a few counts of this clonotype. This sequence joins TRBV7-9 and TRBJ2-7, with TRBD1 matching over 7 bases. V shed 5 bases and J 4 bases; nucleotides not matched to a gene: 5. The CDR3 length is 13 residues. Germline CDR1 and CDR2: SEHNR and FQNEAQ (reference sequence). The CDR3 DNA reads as TGTGCCAGCAGCAGACAGGGTTCGTACGAGCAGTACGTC. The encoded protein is CASSRQGSYEQYV.

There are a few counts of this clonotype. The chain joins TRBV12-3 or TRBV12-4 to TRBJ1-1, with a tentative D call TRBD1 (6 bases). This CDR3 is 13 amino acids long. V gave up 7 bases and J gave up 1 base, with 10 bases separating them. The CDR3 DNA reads TGTGCCAGCAACAGACAGGAGAACACTGAAGCTTTCTTT. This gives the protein CASNRQENTEAFF.

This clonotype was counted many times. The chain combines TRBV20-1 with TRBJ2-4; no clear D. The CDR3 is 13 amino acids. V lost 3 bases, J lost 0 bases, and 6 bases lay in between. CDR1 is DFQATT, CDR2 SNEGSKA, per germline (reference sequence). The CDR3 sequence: CSASDLAKNIQYF. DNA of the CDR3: TGCAGTGCTAGTGACCTAGCCAAAAACATTCAGTACTTC.

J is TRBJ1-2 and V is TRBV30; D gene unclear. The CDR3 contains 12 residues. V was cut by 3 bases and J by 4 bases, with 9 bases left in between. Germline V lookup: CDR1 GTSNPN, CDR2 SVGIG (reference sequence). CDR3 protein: CAWRPIGYGYTF. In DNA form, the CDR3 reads TGTGCCTGGAGGCCCATAGGCTATGGCTACACCTTC.

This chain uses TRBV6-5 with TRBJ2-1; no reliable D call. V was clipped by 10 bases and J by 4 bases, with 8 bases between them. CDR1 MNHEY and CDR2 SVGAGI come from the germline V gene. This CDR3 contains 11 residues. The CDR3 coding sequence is TGTGCCACAAACAAGTACAATGAGCAGTTCTTC. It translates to CATNKYNEQFF.

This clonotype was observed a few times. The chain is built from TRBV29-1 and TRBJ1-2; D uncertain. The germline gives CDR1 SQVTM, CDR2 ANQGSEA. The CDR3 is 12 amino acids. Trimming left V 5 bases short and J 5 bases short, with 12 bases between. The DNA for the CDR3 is TGCAGCGTTCCTCATCCCCTATATGGCTACACCTTC. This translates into CSVPHPLYGYTF.

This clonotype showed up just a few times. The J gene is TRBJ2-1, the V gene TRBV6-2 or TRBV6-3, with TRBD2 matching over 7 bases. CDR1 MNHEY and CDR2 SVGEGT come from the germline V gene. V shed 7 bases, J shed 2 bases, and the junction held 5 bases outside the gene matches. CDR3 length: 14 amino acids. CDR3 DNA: TGTGCCAGCAAACTCAGCGGGACCTACAATGAGCAGTTCTTC. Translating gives CASKLSGTYNEQFF.

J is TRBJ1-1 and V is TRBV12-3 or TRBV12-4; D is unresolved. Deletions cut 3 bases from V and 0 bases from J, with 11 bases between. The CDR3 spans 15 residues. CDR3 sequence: CASSLAGRVNTEAFF. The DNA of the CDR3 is TGTGCCAGCAGTTTGGCGGGGAGGGTGAACACTGAAGCTTTCTTT.

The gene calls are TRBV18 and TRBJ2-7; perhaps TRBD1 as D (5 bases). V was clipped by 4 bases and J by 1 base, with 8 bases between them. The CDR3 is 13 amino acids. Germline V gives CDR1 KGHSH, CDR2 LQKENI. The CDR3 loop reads CASSRAGSYEQYV. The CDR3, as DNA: TGTGCCAGCTCACGGGCAGGGTCCTACGAGCAGTACGTC.

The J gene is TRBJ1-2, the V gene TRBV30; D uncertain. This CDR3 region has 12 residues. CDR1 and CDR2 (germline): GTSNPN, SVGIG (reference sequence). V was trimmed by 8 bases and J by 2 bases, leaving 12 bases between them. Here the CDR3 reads CAGRVQNYGYTF. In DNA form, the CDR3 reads TGTGCCGGACGAGTACAGAACTATGGCTACACCTTC.

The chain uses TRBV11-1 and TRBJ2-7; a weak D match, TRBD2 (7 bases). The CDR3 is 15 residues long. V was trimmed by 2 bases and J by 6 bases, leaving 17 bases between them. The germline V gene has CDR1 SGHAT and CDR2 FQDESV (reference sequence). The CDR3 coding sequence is TGTGCCAGCAGCTTAACCGGGGGGCCCCTTGGCGAGCAGTACGTC. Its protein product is CASSLTGGPLGEQYV.

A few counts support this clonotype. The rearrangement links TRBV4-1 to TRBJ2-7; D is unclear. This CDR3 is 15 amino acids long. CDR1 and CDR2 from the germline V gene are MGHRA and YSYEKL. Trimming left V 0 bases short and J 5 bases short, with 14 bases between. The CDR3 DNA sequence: TGCGCCAGCAGCCAAGATCGTCCCCGGAGTAACGAGCAGTACTTC. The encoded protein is CASSQDRPRSNEQYF.

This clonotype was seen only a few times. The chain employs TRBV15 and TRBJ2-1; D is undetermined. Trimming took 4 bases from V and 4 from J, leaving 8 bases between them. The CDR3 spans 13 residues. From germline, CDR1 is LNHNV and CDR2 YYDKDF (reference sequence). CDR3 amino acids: CATSTETYNEQFF. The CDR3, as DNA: TGTGCCACCAGCACAGAAACGTACAATGAGCAGTTCTTC.

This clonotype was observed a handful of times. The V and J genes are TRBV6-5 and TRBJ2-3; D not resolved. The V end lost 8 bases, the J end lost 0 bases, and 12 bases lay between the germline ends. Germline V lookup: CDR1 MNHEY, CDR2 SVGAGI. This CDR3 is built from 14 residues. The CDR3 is CASSPSPSTDTQYF. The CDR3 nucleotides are TGTGCCAGCTCACCGAGTCCTAGCACAGATACGCAGTATTTT.

Here the CDR3 reads CSVIYRDSQETQYF. CDR3 DNA: TGCAGCGTCATTTACCGAGACTCCCAAGAGACCCAGTACTTC. The chain employs TRBV29-1 and TRBJ2-5; D remains ambiguous. The ends were cut back, 6 bases at V and 1 base at J, with 15 bases in the middle. The CDR3 consists of 14 residues. CDR1 and CDR2 from the germline V gene are SQVTM and ANQGSEA.

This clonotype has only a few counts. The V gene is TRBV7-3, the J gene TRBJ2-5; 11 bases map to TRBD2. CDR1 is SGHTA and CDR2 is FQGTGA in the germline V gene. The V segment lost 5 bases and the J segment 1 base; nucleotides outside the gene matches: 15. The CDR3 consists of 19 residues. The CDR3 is CASSGRTSGGPWTQETQYF. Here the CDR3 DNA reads TGTGCCAGCAGCGGACGAACTAGCGGGGGACCCTGGACCCAAGAGACCCAGTACTTC. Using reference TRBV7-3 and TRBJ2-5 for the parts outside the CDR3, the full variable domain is GAGVSQTPSNKVTEKGKYVELRCDPISGHTALYWYRQSLGQGPEFLIYFQGTGAADDSGLPNDRFFAVRPEGSVSTLKIQRTERGDSAVYLCASSGRTSGGPWTQETQYFGPGTRLLVL.

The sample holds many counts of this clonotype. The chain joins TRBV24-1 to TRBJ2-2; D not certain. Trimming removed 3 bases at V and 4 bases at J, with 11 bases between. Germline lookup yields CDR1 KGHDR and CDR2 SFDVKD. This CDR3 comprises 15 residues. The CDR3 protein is CATSDRTEPTGELFF. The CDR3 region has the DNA TGTGCCACCAGTGATAGGACCGAACCCACCGGGGAGCTGTTTTTT.

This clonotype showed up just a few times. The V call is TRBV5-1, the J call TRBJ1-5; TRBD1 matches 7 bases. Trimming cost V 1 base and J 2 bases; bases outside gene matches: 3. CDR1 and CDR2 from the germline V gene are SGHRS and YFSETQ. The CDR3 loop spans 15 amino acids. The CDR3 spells CASSLTGEGNQPQHF. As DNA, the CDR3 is TGCGCCAGCAGCTTGACAGGGGAGGGCAATCAGCCCCAGCATTTT.

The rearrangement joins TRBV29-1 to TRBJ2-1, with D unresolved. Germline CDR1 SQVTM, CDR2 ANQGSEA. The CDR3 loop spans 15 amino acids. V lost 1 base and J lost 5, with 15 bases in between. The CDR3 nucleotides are TGCAGCGTTGAAGGGTCCCCCACGGCGGACAATGAGCAGTTCTTC. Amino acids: CSVEGSPTADNEQFF.

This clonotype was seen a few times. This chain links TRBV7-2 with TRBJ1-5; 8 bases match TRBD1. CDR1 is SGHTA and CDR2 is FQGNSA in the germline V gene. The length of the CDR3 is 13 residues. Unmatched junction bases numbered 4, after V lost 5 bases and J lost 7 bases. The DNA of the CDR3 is TGTGCCAGCAGCCCGGACAGGGAACAGCCCCAGCATTTT. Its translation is CASSPDREQPQHF.

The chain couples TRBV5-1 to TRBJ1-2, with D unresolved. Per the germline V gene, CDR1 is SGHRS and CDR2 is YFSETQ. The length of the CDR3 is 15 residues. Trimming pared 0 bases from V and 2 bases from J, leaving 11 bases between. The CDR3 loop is CASSLGGVYNYGYTF. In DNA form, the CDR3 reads TGCGCCAGCAGCTTGGGCGGGGTTTACAACTATGGCTACACCTTC.

The CDR3 DNA is TGTGCCAGCAGTTACTCGGCCAGCGGGGGGGACTACAATGAGCAGTTCTTC. It yields the protein CASSYSASGGDYNEQFF. V and J are TRBV6-2 or TRBV6-3 and TRBJ2-1; 10 bases align to TRBD2. This CDR3 is built from 17 residues. The V segment lost 0 bases and the J segment 3 bases; nucleotides outside the gene matches: 5. Germline V gene data show CDR1 as MNHEY and CDR2 as SVGEGT.

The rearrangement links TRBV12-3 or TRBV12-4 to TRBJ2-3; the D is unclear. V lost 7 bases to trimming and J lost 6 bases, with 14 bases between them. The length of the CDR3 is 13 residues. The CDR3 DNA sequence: TGTGCCAGCACCCGGACGGGCGCGGATACGCAGTATTTT. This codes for CASTRTGADTQYF.

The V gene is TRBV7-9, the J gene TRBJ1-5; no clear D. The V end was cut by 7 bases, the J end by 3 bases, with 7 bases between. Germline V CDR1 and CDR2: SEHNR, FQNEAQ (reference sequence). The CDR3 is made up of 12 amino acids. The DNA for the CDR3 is TGTGCCAGCACCGTGCTCAATCAGCCCCAGCATTTT. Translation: CASTVLNQPQHF.

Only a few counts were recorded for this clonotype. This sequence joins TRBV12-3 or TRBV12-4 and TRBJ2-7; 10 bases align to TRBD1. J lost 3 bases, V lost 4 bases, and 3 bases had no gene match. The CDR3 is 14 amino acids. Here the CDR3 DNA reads TGTGCCAGCAGTTCCGACAGGGGGCGCTACGAGCAGTACTTC. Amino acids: CASSSDRGRYEQYF.